A selection of T cell receptor beta chains follows, all from one sample in a study of blood T cells in healthy people across ages. TCRdb re-derived calls from the 5' RACE reads in MiXCR, one entry per CDR3 protein. The data contain 800,000 to 1,000,000 distinct CDR3 sequences, roughly 52% of them singletons. What was sequenced was blood. These receptors all stem from a man younger than 40 in good health. The CDR3 runs from the conserved cysteine through the conserved F or W. Fields, in order: V gene, CDR3 protein.

TRBV12-3/TRBV12-4 CASSLGQGGLFF
TRBV28 CASSTGLDSYEQYF
TRBV6-2/TRBV6-3 CASSSSQGLRGETQYF
TRBV4-1 CASSQEGFQNQPRHF
TRBV7-9 CASSLDHRVEHSGANVLTF
TRBV6-2/TRBV6-3 CASSRGTSGVNEQFF
TRBV5-1 CASSLIAGATGETQYF
TRBV28 CATQTGANYGYTF
TRBV10-3 CATATGPEQYF
TRBV27 CASSSGQFSPSTDTQYF
TRBV6-1 CASSEGLQGRIHSNQPQHF
TRBV21-1 CASSKRKWDRGFYEQYF
TRBV3-1 CASSQAGGVTDTQYF
TRBV29-1 CSVTTSGGARETQYF
TRBV7-2 CASSGQYNSPLHF
TRBV28 CASSPTRTGHQPQHF
TRBV3-1 CASSQRSGLNTGELFF